In this sample, the clone carrying this T cell receptor beta chain turned up a few times. These data are taken from a study of T-cell memory formation after mild COVID-19. Across the study: Largely, the TCR clusters proved donor specific.

Germline loops: CDR1 MNHNS, CDR2 SASEGT. After removal of 5 bases from V and 6 bases from J, the junction contained 16 bases not matched to a gene. CDR3 length: 16 residues. TCRdb independently ran MiXCR on the 5' RACE reads; one entry per CDR3 protein. The sample holds over 120,000 distinct CDR3 sequences, roughly 19% seen once. This chain links TRBV6-1 with TRBJ2-7; TRBD1 matches 7 bases. This TCR came from an adult woman who had mild COVID-19 (a few samples of this study predate the infection). Cell type and time point are not known. What was sequenced was PBMCs or a T cell subset sorted from them (not recorded which). This chain's CDR3 is CASSSDRAERFGEQYF. In nucleotides, the CDR3 is TGTGCCAGCAGTTCAGACAGGGCGGAACGTTTCGGCGAGCAGTACTTC.